This T cell receptor (beta chain) was recovered during a study of blood T cell repertoires in COVID-19. Study as a whole: COVID-19 samples, acute and convalescent, were from the United States, Italy and Spain. Sample material is recorded as cDNA or gDNA derived from T cells, B-cell-depleted T cells, or PBMCs.

Clones were sequenced by immunoSEQ multiplex PCR, and TCRdb holds only the in-frame ones, with some missing. The sample carries some 200,000 clones, 65% to 85% recorded once. Participants were aged roughly 18 to 100 years from roughly 26 US areas. The study assigned cohorts using participant-reported clinical history. This TCR came from a woman aged 35 to 49 with acute COVID-19. The specimen sequenced was PBMCs or T cells enriched from blood (not recorded which).

Here the CDR3 reads CASSLSTRNTEAFF. The CDR3 DNA sequence: TGTGCCAGCAGCCTTAGTACTCGAAACACTGAAGCTTTCTTT. The chain couples TRBV3-1 (or the pseudogene TRBV3-2) to TRBJ1-1; the D is unclear. The CDR3 sequence is 14 residues long. CDR1 is LGHDT and CDR2 is YNNKEL in the germline V gene (reference sequence). Trimming removed 4 bases at V and 2 bases at J, with 11 bases between.